The clone carrying this T cell receptor (beta chain) was counted a few times. This entry belongs to a study of Graves' ophthalmopathy and Graves' hyperthyroidism. This CDR3 has 13 residues. V lost 9 bases and J 5 bases, leaving 16 bases between the germline ends. Germline values: CDR1 MDHEN, CDR2 SYDVKM. The authors amplified TCR beta CDR3 regions from RNA transcripts. RT-PCR was first run with HTBI primers, then multiplex PCR in a second round. From the multiplex PCR reads, TCRdb called clonotypes with MiXCR, one entry per CDR3 protein. The table lists 200,000 to 250,000 distinct CDR3 sequences, about 46% of them singletons.

The chain joins TRBV28 to TRBJ1-1, with D possibly TRBD1 on 5 matching bases. Sequenced: peripheral blood. The source of this sequence is an adult man with Graves' ophthalmopathy. The CDR3 coding sequence is TGTGCCAGTCAGGGAGTACGAGGGACTGAAGCTTTCTTT. Amino acids: CASQGVRGTEAFF.